The 26 T cell receptor beta chains given below trace back to one sample, sequenced in a study of T cells in Graves' hyperthyroidism and ophthalmopathy. It was RNA transcripts that yielded the amplified TCR beta CDR3 regions. In the first-round RT-PCR of the TCR CDR3, the HTBI primer set was used. In TCRdb, the multiplex PCR reads were re-called with MiXCR into one record per CDR3 protein. The repertoire has over 500,000 distinct CDR3 sequences, about 16% of them found once; the top ten carry 25% to 30%. Sequenced input: blood. Receptors were obtained from a woman aged 25 to 45 with Graves' ophthalmopathy.

In this sample, this clonotype turned up many times. The chain recombines TRBV7-3 with TRBJ2-2; 10 bases are a match to TRBD1. This CDR3 spans 18 amino acids. The J segment lost 5 bases and the V segment lost 1 base, leaving 10 bases of the junction unmatched. Germline CDR1 SGHTA, CDR2 FQGTGA. For the CDR3, the DNA is TGTGCCAGCAGCTTAAGTCCCCCGGGACAGGGGAATACCGGGGAGCTGTTTTTT. Translated: CASSLSPPGQGNTGELFF.

In this sample, this clonotype turned up a few times. V gene TRBV30 combines with J gene TRBJ2-3; TRBD1 matches 7 bases. V was clipped by 3 bases and J by 4 bases; unmatched bases: 7. Germline-derived CDR1 and CDR2 are GTSNPN and SVGIG (reference sequence). There are 14 residues in the CDR3. CDR3 nucleotide sequence: TGTGCCTGGAGGCAGAGAGGGGGCCCAGATACGCAGTATTTT. It translates to CAWRQRGGPDTQYF.

There are a few counts of this clonotype. The V call is TRBV28, the J call TRBJ1-1, with 9 bases aligning to TRBD1. The CDR3 has 13 residues. Trimming at V came to 9 bases and at J to 8 bases, leaving 10 bases not matched to a gene. CDR1 and CDR2 from the germline V gene are MDHEN and SYDVKM. The CDR3 here is CASQNRGLYEAFF. CDR3 sequence (DNA): TGTGCCAGTCAAAACAGGGGGCTTTACGAAGCTTTCTTT.

This clonotype was counted ten times or more. The J gene is TRBJ2-2, the V gene TRBV5-1, with unresolved D. V lost 3 bases and J 5 bases, leaving 5 bases between the germline ends. The CDR3 consists of 12 residues. Germline CDR1 and CDR2: SGHRS and YFSETQ. CDR3 in amino acids: CASSSATGELFF. The CDR3 DNA reads TGCGCCAGCAGCTCAGCAACCGGGGAGCTGTTTTTT.

As to this clonotype: Given a much more abundant clone one base away, this may be a read error. The rearrangement joins TRBV6-1 to TRBJ2-3; 8 nucleotides align to TRBD2. The CDR3 length is 15 residues. V dropped 4 bases and J dropped 4; count of bases not matched to a gene: 7. Germline V gene data show CDR1 as MNHNS and CDR2 as SASEGT. The CDR3 protein is CASSGAGASADTQYF. The CDR3 DNA follows: TGTGCCAGCAGTGGAGCGGGGGCAAGCGCAGATACGCAGTATTTT.

In its sample, this clonotype was seen a few times. This rearrangement joins TRBV5-6 to TRBJ1-2; D gene ambiguous. The germline V and J ends were trimmed by 6 bases and 2 bases, with 8 bases remaining between them. This CDR3 region has 12 residues. Per the germline V gene, CDR1 is SGHDT and CDR2 is YYEEEE. CDR3 sequence reads: CASTPGNYGYTF. The CDR3 DNA reads TGTGCCAGCACCCCCGGGAACTATGGCTACACCTTC. Drawing the rest from reference TRBV5-6 and TRBJ1-2, the complete variable domain is DAGVTQSPTHLIKTRGQQVTLRCSPKSGHDTVSWYQQALGQGPQFIFQYYEEEERQRGNFPDRFSGHQFPNYSSELNVNALLLGDSALYLCASTPGNYGYTFGSGTRLTVV.

The table lists this clonotype with many counts. CDR3 amino acids: CSASKVGEQYF. CDR3 bases: TGCAGTGCTAGTAAGGTTGGGGAGCAGTACTTC. The chain has TRBV20-1 and TRBJ2-7, with D unresolved. CDR1 DFQATT and CDR2 SNEGSKA come from the germline V gene (reference sequence). CDR3 size: 11 residues. Between the trimmed V and J ends, which lost 3 bases and 7 bases, there was a span of 10 bases.

This clonotype has a count of ten or more. The chain links TRBV7-2 to TRBJ2-3; 9 bases agree with TRBD2. In germline, CDR1 is SGHTA, CDR2 FQGNSA. There are 19 residues in the CDR3. J lost 1 base, V lost 1 base, and 12 bases had no gene match. As DNA, the CDR3 is TGTGCCAGCAGCTTAGGGCCCGGGCGGCGGGGGGGGGGCACAGATACGCAGTATTTT. Translated: CASSLGPGRRGGGTDTQYF.

The table lists this clonotype with a few counts. V gene TRBV19 combines with J gene TRBJ2-4, with D unclear. This CDR3 contains 13 residues. CDR1 LNHDA and CDR2 SQIVND come from the germline V gene (reference sequence). Trimming removed 6 bases at V and 0 bases at J, with 6 bases between. CDR3 sequence (DNA): TGTGCCAGTAGCACAGCAGCCAAAAACATTCAGTACTTC. This sequence encodes CASSTAAKNIQYF.

This chain joins TRBV28 and TRBJ2-1, with D tentatively TRBD1 or TRBD2 (5 bases each). The CDR3 is made up of 15 amino acids. Germline lookup yields CDR1 MDHEN and CDR2 SYDVKM. V was cut by 7 bases and J by 5 bases, with 18 bases left in between. CDR3 DNA sequence: TGTGCCAGCACCATCGGGTCAGGGAGCCACAATGAGCAGTTCTTC. Protein: CASTIGSGSHNEQFF.

This clonotype was recorded a few times. Being one base from a much bigger clone, this may be a read error. The chain couples TRBV2 to TRBJ2-7, with D perhaps being TRBD1 or TRBD2 (5 bases each). Deletions cut 7 bases from V and 4 bases from J, with 14 bases between. The CDR3 is made up of 13 amino acids. Germline V lookup: CDR1 SNHLY, CDR2 FYNNEI. CDR3 bases: TGTGCCAGCATCCCGGGACCGGGGTACGAGCAGTACTTC. It yields the protein CASIPGPGYEQYF.

This clonotype appeared a few times. This rearrangement joins TRBV7-8 to TRBJ2-3; a possible D gene is TRBD1 (6 bases). This CDR3 comprises 14 residues. Germline V gene lookup returns CDR1 SGHVS and CDR2 FQNEAQ. V dropped 1 base and J dropped 4 bases, with 9 bases sitting between them. The CDR3 is CASSLVRGPDTQYF. For the CDR3, the DNA is TGTGCCAGCAGCTTAGTCAGGGGCCCAGATACGCAGTATTTT.

At least ten counts were recorded for this clonotype. V and J are TRBV7-9 and TRBJ2-5, with TRBD1 identical over 8 bases. This CDR3 has 14 residues. Unmatched junction bases numbered 6, after V lost 4 bases and J lost 5 bases. CDR1 is SEHNR and CDR2 is FQNEAQ in the germline V gene (reference sequence). CDR3 coding DNA: TGTGCCAGCAGCTCCTGGACAGGGAGGGAGACCCAGTACTTC. Amino acids: CASSSWTGRETQYF.

The sample holds a few counts of this clonotype. This chain links TRBV30 with TRBJ1-2; TRBD1 agrees at 7 bases. The CDR3 sequence is 14 residues long. V shed 3 bases and J 4 bases; nucleotides not matched to a gene: 8. Germline V gives CDR1 GTSNPN, CDR2 SVGIG (reference sequence). The CDR3 spells CAWRRQGEGYGYTF. As DNA, the CDR3 is TGTGCCTGGAGGAGACAGGGTGAGGGCTATGGCTACACCTTC.

The chain joins TRBV6-2 or TRBV6-3 to TRBJ2-5, with 7 bases that match TRBD1. After removal of 6 bases from V and 3 bases from J, the junction contained 7 bases not matched to a gene. This CDR3 has 14 amino acids. CDR1 is MNHEY and CDR2 is SVGEGT in the germline V gene. In DNA form, the CDR3 reads TGTGCCAGCAGCCCCGGGACAGTTGAAGAGACCCAGTACTTC. Protein: CASSPGTVEETQYF.

Regarding this clonotype: The junction differs from germline at one of its ends, possibly a read error. This chain links TRBV20-1 with TRBJ2-7; D is unresolved. CDR1 and CDR2 (germline): DFQATT, SNEGSKA (reference sequence). The CDR3 length is 13 residues. This chain's CDR3 is CSARVPGSYERYF. CDR3 nucleotides: TGCAGTGCTAGGGTTCCAGGTTCCTACGAGCGGTACTTC.

With regard to this clonotype: A much more abundant neighbour one base away suggests this may be a read error. This chain connects TRBV5-1 to TRBJ2-2; D unclear. Germline V gives CDR1 SGHRS, CDR2 YFSETQ. The CDR3 covers 12 residues. The CDR3 nucleotides read TGTGCCAGCAGCCCCTGGTGCGGGGAGCTGTTTTTT. Translated: CASSPWCGELFF.

V and J are TRBV20-1 and TRBJ2-1; 8 nucleotides line up with TRBD2. CDR1 DFQATT and CDR2 SNEGSKA come from the germline V gene (reference sequence). The CDR3 has 16 residues. The CDR3 loop reads CSVEGLIAGSVNEQFF. CDR3 DNA: TGCAGCGTTGAAGGTCTGATAGCGGGATCGGTCAATGAGCAGTTCTTC.

The chain links TRBV6-1 to TRBJ1-1, with 7 bases aligning to TRBD1. From germline, CDR1 is MNHNS and CDR2 SASEGT. The V gene end was trimmed by 5 bases and the J gene end by 11 bases; junction bases not matched to a gene: 17. The CDR3 extends over 15 amino acids. CDR3 nucleotide sequence: TGTGCCAGCAGTAGAAGACAGGGAGGGCAGGTCGGTGCTTTCTTT. It specifies CASSRRQGGQVGAFF.

The sample holds a few counts of this clonotype. V usage is TRBV19 and J usage is TRBJ2-7; 8 bases fit TRBD1. Looked up from germline, CDR1 is LNHDA and CDR2 is SQIVND (reference sequence). The CDR3 runs to 15 residues. The V segment lost 0 bases and the J segment 2 bases; nucleotides outside the gene matches: 3. CDR3 DNA sequence: TGTGCCAGTAGTATAGACGGGACAGGAACCTACGAGCAGTACTTC. Its translation is CASSIDGTGTYEQYF. Based on the CDR3 plus reference TRBV19 and TRBJ2-7, the full variable domain is DGGITQSPKYLFRKEGQNVTLSCEQNLNHDAMYWYRQDPGQGLRLIYYSQIVNDFQKGDIAEGYSVSREKKESFPLTVTSAQKNPTAFYLCASSIDGTGTYEQYFGPGTRLTVT.

At least ten counts were recorded for this clonotype. The chain couples TRBV27 to TRBJ2-3; 7 nucleotides agree with TRBD2. The length of the CDR3 is 19 residues. CDR1 and CDR2 (germline): MNHEY, SMNVEV (reference sequence). The V gene end was trimmed by 5 bases and the J gene end by 5 bases; junction bases not matched to a gene: 22. The CDR3 DNA sequence: TGTGCCAGCAGTCTTTTGGGGGGGGGAAGAGGGGTCATTGGAGATACGCAGTATTTT. Residues: CASSLLGGGRGVIGDTQYF.

This clonotype has more than one count but fewer than ten. The chain uses TRBV4-3 and TRBJ2-1; 9 positions match TRBD1. Germline V lookup: CDR1 LGHNA, CDR2 YSLEER. The trim removed 4 bases at V and 4 bases at J, leaving 5 bases unmatched. The CDR3 sequence is 15 residues long. The CDR3 region is CASSPRGQGYNEQFF. DNA for the CDR3: TGCGCCAGCAGCCCTAGGGGACAGGGATACAATGAGCAGTTCTTC.

A few counts support this clonotype. J is TRBJ2-3 and V is TRBV24-1; D is perhaps TRBD2 (6 bases). Deletions cut 2 bases from V and 1 base from J, with 18 bases between. This CDR3 spans 18 amino acids. Germline CDR1 and CDR2: KGHDR and SFDVKD. The CDR3 DNA sequence: TGTGCCACCAGTGATTCGACTCAAGAAGTAGCGGGCACAGATACGCAGTATTTT. Translation gives CATSDSTQEVAGTDTQYF.

This clonotype was detected ten times or more. The rearrangement links TRBV7-2 to TRBJ2-2; D is perhaps TRBD1 (6 bases). With 2 bases removed from V and 11 bases from J, the gap between germline ends came to 12 bases. The CDR3 contains 13 residues. Looked up from germline, CDR1 is SGHTA and CDR2 is FQGNSA. The CDR3 nucleotides read TGTGCCAGCAGCTTACAGGGGCTAGGAGAGCTGTTTTTT. Protein sequence: CASSLQGLGELFF.

This clonotype was seen at least ten times. The V and J genes are TRBV18 and TRBJ2-1; no definite D call. V lost 3 bases to trimming and J lost 3 bases, with 9 bases between them. The CDR3 has 14 residues. From germline, CDR1 is KGHSH and CDR2 LQKENI. This CDR3 reads CASSPSQIYNEQFF. CDR3 DNA: TGTGCCAGCTCACCTTCACAGATCTACAATGAGCAGTTCTTC.

Ten or more counts support this clonotype. For the CDR3, the DNA is TGTGCCAGCAGCTTATTCGGCGAAGCTTTCTTT. It encodes CASSLFGEAFF. V usage is TRBV7-9 and J usage is TRBJ1-1; D unclear. Germline CDR1 and CDR2: SEHNR and FQNEAQ (reference sequence). CDR3 length: 11 residues. Trimming removed 2 bases at V and 8 bases at J, with 6 bases between.